This TCR beta chain emerged from a study of T cell responses to AZD1222 COVID-19 vaccine. Study-level findings and limits: Nearly half of spike-specific TCRs reportedly go after variant regions that carry no mutations. Regions 160-218 and 743-854 held dominance among vaccine-associated CD4 TCRs, which spanned spike. Sampled repertoires all dated from after the peak T cell response. Most donors were white British and more were female, and clonal diversity was possibly underestimated.

The CDR3 has 13 residues. CDR1 and CDR2 from the germline V gene are SGDLS and YYNGEE. Deletions cut 0 bases from V and 4 bases from J, with 7 bases between. Sequencing used immunoSEQ multiplex PCR; TCRdb keeps in-frame clones, though not all of them. The sample shows some 140,000 clones, 85% to 95% of them seen only once. Comments on this clone: What it recognizes is unknown.

This chain connects TRBV9 to TRBJ2-5; no definite D call. The source material was peripheral blood, sampled on day 0 of AZD1222 vaccination. The receptor's source is an adult in good health. CDR3 protein: CASSVGPPETQYF. DNA of the CDR3: TGTGCCAGCAGCGTAGGCCCCCCAGAGACCCAGTACTTC.